These 21 T cell receptor beta chains came from one sample sequenced in a study of T cells in Graves' hyperthyroidism and ophthalmopathy. TCR beta CDR3 region amplification was performed from RNA transcripts. The HTBI primer set drove a first-round RT-PCR of the TCR CDR3. Via MiXCR, TCRdb re-called the multiplex PCR reads, giving one row per CDR3 protein. This repertoire shows roughly 290,000 distinct CDR3 sequences, roughly 13% found once; its top ten account for around 7.9%. Sequencing was carried out using blood. The receptors stem from a woman in her 30s with Graves' hyperthyroidism that later progressed to Graves' ophthalmopathy.

V gene TRBV30 combines with J gene TRBJ1-2; 10 bases match TRBD1. Unmatched junction bases numbered 11, after V lost 2 bases and J lost 8 bases. This CDR3 comprises 15 residues. Per the germline V gene, CDR1 is GTSNPN and CDR2 is SVGIG (reference sequence). The CDR3 coding sequence is TGTGCCTGGAGTCCACGGACAGGGGGTCGCGTGGGCTACACCTTC. Translating it yields CAWSPRTGGRVGYTF.

This clonotype was detected many times. The J gene is TRBJ1-2, the V gene TRBV28, with D uncertain. The CDR3 sequence is 15 residues long. Looked up from germline, CDR1 is MDHEN and CDR2 is SYDVKM. Trimming left V 4 bases short and J 0 bases short, with 12 bases between. The CDR3: CASSSSQVANYGYTF. The CDR3 nucleotides are TGTGCCAGCAGTTCTTCTCAGGTGGCTAACTATGGCTACACCTTC.

This clonotype has a count of ten or more. This chain links TRBV5-6 with TRBJ1-2; 8 bases line up with TRBD1. V was clipped by 4 bases and J by 3 bases; unmatched bases: 8. Germline CDR1 SGHDT, CDR2 YYEEEE. The length of the CDR3 is 15 residues. The CDR3 region is CASSQRTGPYYGYTF. The CDR3 DNA reads TGTGCCAGCAGCCAGAGGACAGGGCCGTACTATGGCTACACCTTC.

This clonotype was detected only a few times. V gene TRBV20-1 combines with J gene TRBJ1-4; D not certain. This CDR3 has 16 amino acids. The germline CDR1 and CDR2 sequences are DFQATT and SNEGSKA (reference sequence). Trimming left V 0 bases short and J 7 bases short, with 18 bases between. The CDR3 DNA reads as TGCAGTGCTAGAGAGCAGCCCGGGAGGAAGAGTGAAAAACTGTTTTTT. This gives the protein CSAREQPGRKSEKLFF.

The table lists this clonotype with many counts. The rearrangement joins TRBV30 to TRBJ1-1; D is undetermined. The CDR3 is 10 residues long. Germline V gene data show CDR1 as GTSNPN and CDR2 as SVGIG (reference sequence). The DNA of the CDR3 is TGTATTGGCATGAACACTGAAGCTTTCTTT. It translates to CIGMNTEAFF.

In this sample, this clonotype turned up many times. V gene TRBV30 combines with J gene TRBJ1-6; D not certain. Germline-derived CDR1 and CDR2 are GTSNPN and SVGIG (reference sequence). The CDR3 loop spans 14 amino acids. The V end was cut by 3 bases, the J end by 6 bases, with 12 bases between. The CDR3 here is CAWRATRSNSPLHF. The CDR3 DNA sequence: TGTGCCTGGAGGGCGACGAGGTCTAATTCACCCCTCCACTTT.

V usage is TRBV30 and J usage is TRBJ2-1; no clear D gene. CDR1 GTSNPN and CDR2 SVGIG come from the germline V gene (reference sequence). V lost 2 bases and J lost 10, with 12 bases in between. This CDR3 has 12 amino acids. CDR3 sequence: CAWSWKVGEQFF. The CDR3 coding sequence is TGTGCCTGGAGTTGGAAAGTAGGGGAGCAGTTCTTC.

Points on this clonotype: At one end the junction does not follow the germline gene, possibly because of a read error. Written as DNA, the CDR3 is TGTGCCGGCAGCTTGGGGACATCCGAGCAGTACTTC. It yields the protein CAGSLGTSEQYF. This sequence joins TRBV5-5 and TRBJ2-7; D possibly corresponds to TRBD1 (6 bases). Germline CDR1 is SGHKS and CDR2 is YYEKEE (reference sequence). This CDR3 spans 12 amino acids.

This clonotype was found many times. The chain combines TRBV28 with TRBJ2-7; TRBD1 matches 8 bases. With 2 bases clipped from V and 4 bases from J, the junction kept 4 bases outside the gene matches. Germline V gene lookup returns CDR1 MDHEN and CDR2 SYDVKM. CDR3 size: 14 residues. The CDR3 loop is CASSLRDRQYEQYF. The CDR3 bases are TGTGCCAGCAGTTTAAGGGACAGGCAGTACGAGCAGTACTTC.

This sequence joins TRBV9 and TRBJ1-2, with D perhaps matching TRBD1 (5 bases). V lost 0 bases and J lost 5, with 14 bases in between. CDR1 and CDR2 from the germline V gene are SGDLS and YYNGEE. The CDR3 contains 15 residues. The CDR3 DNA follows: TGTGCCAGCAGCGTAGGGGCGGCCGGGGGTTATGGCTACACCTTC. This codes for CASSVGAAGGYGYTF.

The V gene is TRBV5-6, the J gene TRBJ1-1; no firm D call. This CDR3 has 15 residues. Trimming shortened V by 2 bases and J by 3 bases, and 14 bases separated the two germline ends. Germline CDR1 reads SGHDT; CDR2 reads YYEEEE. The chain's CDR3 is CASSLAIGWDTEAFF. CDR3 nucleotides: TGTGCCAGCAGCTTAGCGATTGGATGGGACACTGAAGCTTTCTTT.

This clonotype was seen many times. The chain is built from TRBV7-2 and TRBJ1-2; 8 nucleotides align to TRBD1. With 4 bases clipped from V and 8 bases from J, the junction kept 6 bases outside the gene matches. The CDR3 contains 13 residues. Per the germline V gene, CDR1 is SGHTA and CDR2 is FQGNSA. The CDR3, as DNA: TGTGCCAGCAGCTCACAGGGGGTGGGGGGCTACACCTTC. Amino acids: CASSSQGVGGYTF.

This clonotype occurred many times. The rearrangement joins TRBV6-5 to TRBJ2-7; 8 bases are a match to TRBD1. With 0 bases clipped from V and 2 bases from J, the junction kept 3 bases outside the gene matches. Germline-derived CDR1 and CDR2 are MNHEY and SVGAGI. The CDR3 runs 15 residues. The CDR3 sequence: CASSYSGTGTYEQYF. The CDR3 DNA reads TGTGCCAGCAGTTACTCGGGGACAGGTACCTACGAGCAGTACTTC.

This clonotype has more than one count but fewer than ten. The chain uses TRBV6-1 and TRBJ2-7, with D perhaps TRBD1 or TRBD2 (5 bases each). This CDR3 contains 11 residues. V lost 6 bases to trimming and J lost 6 bases, with 9 bases between them. The germline CDR1 and CDR2 sequences are MNHNS and SASEGT. The CDR3, as DNA: TGTGCCAGCAGGGGGGACGGCGAGCAGTACTTC. Translating it yields CASRGDGEQYF.

Many counts were recorded for this clonotype. The chain uses TRBV7-9 and TRBJ2-3, with TRBD2 as a possible D gene (5 bases). The germline gives CDR1 SEHNR, CDR2 FQNEAQ (reference sequence). There are 13 residues in the CDR3. Deletions cut 4 bases from V and 5 bases from J, with 10 bases between. The CDR3 DNA sequence: TGTGCCAGCAGCTCCAGCCGGGGAGATACGCAGTATTTT. Its protein is CASSSSRGDTQYF.

The table lists this clonotype with many counts. The chain's CDR3 is CASSPQGRGYGYTF. For the CDR3, the DNA is TGTGCCAGCAGCCCCCAGGGTCGTGGTTATGGCTACACCTTC. The chain couples TRBV27 to TRBJ1-2; possibly TRBD1 for D (5 bases). CDR1 is MNHEY and CDR2 is SMNVEV in the germline V gene (reference sequence). V was trimmed by 6 bases and J by 5 bases, leaving 16 bases between them. There are 14 residues in the CDR3.

This clonotype came up many times. The chain uses TRBV15 and TRBJ2-3, with TRBD2 identical over 8 bases. J was trimmed by 5 bases and V by 3 bases; bases with no gene match: 16. This CDR3 contains 18 residues. From germline, CDR1 is LNHNV and CDR2 YYDKDF (reference sequence). CDR3 DNA sequence: TGTGCCACCAGCAGTAAGAGGGTAGCGGGAACCTCGGAAGATACGCAGTATTTT. This encodes CATSSKRVAGTSEDTQYF.

This clonotype was seen at least ten times. This rearrangement joins TRBV29-1 to TRBJ2-1, with 15 bases identical to TRBD2. After removal of 7 bases from V and 5 bases from J, the junction contained 15 bases not matched to a gene. The germline V gene encodes CDR1 SQVTM and CDR2 ANQGSEA. The CDR3 is 18 residues long. CDR3 loop: CSAGLAGGFTILDNEQFF. DNA for the CDR3: TGCAGCGCAGGACTAGCGGGAGGGTTTACCATTCTGGACAATGAGCAGTTCTTC.

This clonotype has a count of ten or more. The chain employs TRBV10-3 and TRBJ2-5; 9 bases are shared with TRBD2. The CDR3 length is 15 residues. With V trimmed by 4 bases and J by 5 bases, 8 bases remained unmatched. Germline-derived CDR1 and CDR2 are ENHRY and SYGVKD. This chain's CDR3 is CAISGLAGMLETQYF. The CDR3 coding sequence is TGTGCCATCAGTGGGCTAGCGGGAATGTTGGAGACCCAGTACTTC.

This clonotype was recorded many times. The chain combines TRBV18 with TRBJ1-2, with a tentative D call TRBD1 (5 bases). Per the germline V gene, CDR1 is KGHSH and CDR2 is LQKENI. V was trimmed by 2 bases and J by 3 bases, leaving 13 bases between them. The CDR3 has 15 residues. CDR3 sequence reads: CASSPRGGEHYGYTF. CDR3 sequence (DNA): TGTGCCAGCTCACCAAGGGGAGGGGAGCACTATGGCTACACCTTC.

This clonotype was found many times. The V and J genes are TRBV3-1 and TRBJ2-2; D is possibly TRBD2 (5 bases). The V and J ends lost 7 bases and 4 bases respectively, with 13 bases between them. The CDR3 has 14 residues. Germline V lookup: CDR1 LGHDT, CDR2 YNNKEL (reference sequence). The CDR3 DNA follows: TGTGCCAGCACCTCGGAGCGGCGCACCGGGGAGCTGTTTTTT. It translates to CASTSERRTGELFF.